Many counts were recorded for the clone carrying this TCR beta chain. Per the germline V gene, CDR1 is SGHDT and CDR2 is YYEEEE. The CDR3 runs to 16 residues. The ends were cut back, 4 bases at V and 10 bases at J, with 24 bases in the middle. The sample comes from a study of T-cell reconstitution after alpha-beta-depleted transplantation in children. Preparation of the TCRbeta library used unique molecular identifiers. TCRdb re-called the PCR reads with MiXCR, one entry per CDR3 protein. The profile shows hundreds of thousands of distinct CDR3 sequences, over 15% of them singletons. The sample consisted of PBMCs from the stem cell graft donor, taken from the stem cell graft. The receptor was derived from a human donor who donated a stem cell graft to a child with acute myeloid leukemia. The V and J genes are TRBV5-6 and TRBJ2-1; a weak D match, TRBD2 (6 bases). CDR3 bases: TGTGCCAGCAGCGCCGCTTGGTTAGACCCGGGGGACGAGCAGTTCTTC. Its translation: CASSAAWLDPGDEQFF.